This is a list of T cell receptor beta chains from one sample in a study of identical twins. From the 5' RACE reads, TCRdb called clonotypes with MiXCR, one entry per CDR3 protein. The repertoire has some 560,000 distinct CDR3 sequences, 9.6% of them found once; the top ten carry around 3.2%. This same sample was also taken into another study, of yellow fever vaccine responses in identical twins.

Sequencing was done on a sample of PBMCs. The source of these receptors is a woman aged 18-30 years in good health. The CDR3 runs from the conserved cysteine through the conserved F or W. The order of the fields is clone size, J gene, D gene, V gene, CDR3 protein, CDR3 DNA. The D gene is left open where the match is weak. Not every row has a clone size; where given, it reads once, few, many or a size class.

-,TRBJ2-5,-,TRBV2,CASSEPRGPRETQYF,TGTGCCAGCAGTGAACCTAGAGGACCCCGGGAGACCCAGTACTTC
-,TRBJ2-5,-,TRBV20-1,CSARGPGHGTETQYF,TGCAGTGCTAGAGGACCGGGACATGGGACCGAGACCCAGTACTTC
-,TRBJ1-5,-,TRBV20-1,CSARDPPGKDHPQHF,TGCAGTGCTAGAGATCCTCCAGGGAAAGATCATCCCCAGCATTTT
many,TRBJ2-5,TRBD2,TRBV6-5,CASSYRGTSGIETQYF,TGTGCCAGCAGTTACCGTGGGACTAGCGGGATTGAGACCCAGTACTTC
-,TRBJ2-1,-,TRBV11-2,CASSSPPSDGGNEQFF,TGTGCCAGCAGCTCCCCCCCCAGCGATGGTGGCAATGAGCAGTTCTTC
few,TRBJ2-5,TRBD2,TRBV7-2,CASSSQRQRGEETQYF,TGTGCCAGCAGCTCCCAACGTCAGCGGGGAGAAGAGACCCAGTACTTC
many,TRBJ2-7,TRBD1,TRBV3-1,CASSQTGQGAEQYF,TGTGCCAGCAGCCAGACGGGACAGGGGGCCGAGCAGTACTTC
-,TRBJ2-1,-,TRBV12-3/TRBV12-4,CASSLGIRVGDEQFF,TGTGCCAGCAGTTTAGGGATTCGGGTCGGCGATGAGCAGTTCTTC
many,TRBJ2-3,-,TRBV20-1,CSARDLLTIETQYF,TGCAGTGCTAGAGATCTGTTAACTATCGAGACGCAGTATTTT
few,TRBJ1-6,-,TRBV20-1,CSARDHGGSYDSPLHF,TGCAGTGCTAGAGATCACGGGGGATCCTACGATTCACCCCTCCACTTT
-,TRBJ2-7,-,TRBV6-5,CASSYSFGPGYEQYF,TGTGCCAGCAGTTACTCATTTGGTCCCGGCTACGAGCAGTACTTC
-,TRBJ2-7,TRBD1,TRBV7-2,CASSTWGQNEKYF,TGTGCCAGCAGCACATGGGGACAGAACGAGAAGTACTTC
many,TRBJ2-3,-,TRBV24-1,CATSDISRGADTQYF,TGTGCCACCAGTGATATCTCTCGGGGGGCTGATACGCAGTATTTT
-,TRBJ2-2,-,TRBV12-5,CASSKGNTGELFF,TGTGCTAGTTCCAAGGGGAACACCGGGGAGCTGTTTTTT
-,TRBJ2-3,-,TRBV20-1,CSASPPGPFTDTQYF,TGCAGTGCTAGCCCGCCGGGACCTTTCACAGATACGCAGTATTTT
many,TRBJ2-1,-,TRBV5-1,CASSSDLASSSYNEQFF,TGCGCCAGCAGTTCGGACCTAGCCTCGAGCTCCTACAATGAGCAGTTCTTC
-,TRBJ2-1,TRBD1,TRBV14,CASSHWTGGIGNEQFF,TGTGCCAGCAGCCACTGGACAGGGGGTATTGGCAATGAGCAGTTCTTC
many,TRBJ2-4,-,TRBV28,CASSSLEAKNIQYF,TGTGCCAGCAGTTCTCTGGAGGCCAAAAACATTCAGTACTTC
-,TRBJ2-3,TRBD2,TRBV18,CASSPLAGGPIHGDTQYF,TGTGCCAGCTCACCCCTAGCGGGGGGCCCTATCCACGGAGATACGCAGTATTTT
few,TRBJ2-5,-,TRBV29-1,CSVEEPMRETQYF,TGCAGCGTTGAGGAACCCATGCGAGAGACCCAGTACTTC
few,TRBJ2-1,TRBD2,TRBV7-2,CASTSVAGGYNEQFF,TGTGCCAGCACCTCCGTAGCGGGAGGGTACAATGAGCAGTTCTTC
many,TRBJ2-2,TRBD2,TRBV3-1,CASSQGLAGATNTGELFF,TGTGCCAGCAGCCAAGGACTAGCGGGGGCCACGAACACCGGGGAGCTGTTTTTT
many,TRBJ2-3,-,TRBV20-1,CSATERFTDTQYF,TGCAGTGCCACGGAGCGGTTCACAGATACGCAGTATTTT
-,TRBJ2-4,-,TRBV3-1,CASSQEGRLDLAKNIQYF,TGTGCCAGCAGCCAAGAAGGGAGACTTGACCTAGCCAAAAACATTCAGTACTTC
-,TRBJ1-1,-,TRBV7-9,CASSLVGLQGTEAFF,TGTGCCAGCAGCTTAGTTGGCCTCCAGGGGACTGAAGCTTTCTTT
-,TRBJ2-2,TRBD1,TRBV7-8,CASSLPGRGLAGELFF,TGTGCCAGCAGCCTCCCCGGCAGGGGGCTCGCCGGGGAGCTGTTTTTT
-,TRBJ2-1,-,TRBV5-6,CASSPRLERKGNEQFF,TGTGCCAGCAGCCCCCGACTAGAACGGAAGGGGAATGAGCAGTTCTTC
-,TRBJ2-7,-,TRBV2,CASSARGIEQYF,TGTGCCAGCAGTGCTAGGGGCATTGAGCAGTACTTC
many,TRBJ2-5,TRBD1,TRBV5-1,CASSVGQGQETQYF,TGCGCCAGCAGCGTAGGACAGGGCCAAGAGACCCAGTACTTC